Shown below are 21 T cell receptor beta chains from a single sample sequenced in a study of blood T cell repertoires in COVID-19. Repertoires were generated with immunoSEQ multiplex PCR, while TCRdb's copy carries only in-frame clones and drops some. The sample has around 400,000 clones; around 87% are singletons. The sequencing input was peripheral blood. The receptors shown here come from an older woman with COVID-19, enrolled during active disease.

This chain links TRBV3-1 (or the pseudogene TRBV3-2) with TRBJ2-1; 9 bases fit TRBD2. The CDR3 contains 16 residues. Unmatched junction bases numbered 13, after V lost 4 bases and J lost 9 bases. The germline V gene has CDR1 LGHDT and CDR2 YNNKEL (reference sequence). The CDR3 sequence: CASSLYPAGGLVEQFF. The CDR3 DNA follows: TGTGCCAGCAGCCTCTACCCGGCGGGGGGGCTGGTTGAGCAGTTCTTC.

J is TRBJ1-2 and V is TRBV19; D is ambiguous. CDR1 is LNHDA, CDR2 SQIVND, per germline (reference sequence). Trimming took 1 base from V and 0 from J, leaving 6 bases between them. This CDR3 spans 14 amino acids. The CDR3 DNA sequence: TGTGCCAGTAGTATAGCTAGAGCTAACTATGGCTACACCTTC. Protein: CASSIARANYGYTF.

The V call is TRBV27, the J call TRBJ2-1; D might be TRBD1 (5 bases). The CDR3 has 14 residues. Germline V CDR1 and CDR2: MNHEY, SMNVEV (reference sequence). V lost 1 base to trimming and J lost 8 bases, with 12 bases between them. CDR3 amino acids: CASSLFQGRDEQFF. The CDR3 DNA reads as TGTGCCAGCAGTTTATTCCAGGGTCGGGATGAGCAGTTCTTC.

CDR3 protein: CASSRKAGQGAPLHF. The CDR3 coding sequence is TGTGCCAGCAGCCGCAAGGCGGGACAGGGAGCACCCCTCCACTTT. V and J are TRBV7-2 and TRBJ1-6; the match to TRBD1 covers 9 bases. Germline CDR1 reads SGHTA; CDR2 reads FQGNSA. V shed 5 bases and J 11 bases; nucleotides not matched to a gene: 10. The CDR3 sequence is 15 residues long.

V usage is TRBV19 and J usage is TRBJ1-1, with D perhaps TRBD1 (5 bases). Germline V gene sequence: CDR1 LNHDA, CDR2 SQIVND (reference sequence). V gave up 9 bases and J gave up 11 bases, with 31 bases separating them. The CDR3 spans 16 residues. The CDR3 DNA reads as TGTGCCAGCACGCGCGGCGGGGCGGGTGAGGGTCTCCTGGCTTTCTTT. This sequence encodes CASTRGGAGEGLLAFF.

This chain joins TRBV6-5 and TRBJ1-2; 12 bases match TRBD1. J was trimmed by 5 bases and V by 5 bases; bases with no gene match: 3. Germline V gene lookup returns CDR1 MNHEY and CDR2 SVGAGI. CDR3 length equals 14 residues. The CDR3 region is CASSRGQGAYGYTF. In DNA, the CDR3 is TGTGCCAGCAGTCGGGGACAGGGGGCTTATGGCTACACCTTC.

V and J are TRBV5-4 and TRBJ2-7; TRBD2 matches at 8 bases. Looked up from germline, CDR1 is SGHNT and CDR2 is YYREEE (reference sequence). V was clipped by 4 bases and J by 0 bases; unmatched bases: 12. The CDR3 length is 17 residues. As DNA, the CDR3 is TGTGCCAGCAGCCCGGGAGGTGCGGGGGGTTACTCCTACGAGCAGTACTTC. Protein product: CASSPGGAGGYSYEQYF.

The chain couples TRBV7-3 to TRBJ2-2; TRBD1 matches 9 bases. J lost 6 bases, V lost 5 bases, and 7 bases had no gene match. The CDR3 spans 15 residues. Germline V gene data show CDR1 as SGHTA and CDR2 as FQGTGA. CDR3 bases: TGTGCCAGCAGCCCCCGGACAGGGGATGCCGGGGAGCTGTTTTTT. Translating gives CASSPRTGDAGELFF.

The CDR3, as DNA: TGTGCCAGCAGTCTCCACGCTCCTCAGGGCAGTGAGCAGTTCTTC. This sequence encodes CASSLHAPQGSEQFF. This chain connects TRBV27 to TRBJ2-1; the D gene is possibly TRBD1 (5 bases). The CDR3 spans 15 residues. Trimming left V 5 bases short and J 9 bases short, with 20 bases between. Germline V lookup: CDR1 MNHEY, CDR2 SMNVEV (reference sequence).

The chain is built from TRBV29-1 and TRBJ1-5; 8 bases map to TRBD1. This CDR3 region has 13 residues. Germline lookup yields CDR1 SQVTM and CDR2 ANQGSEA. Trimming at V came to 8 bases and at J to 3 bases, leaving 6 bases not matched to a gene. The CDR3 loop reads CSTRTGYNQPQHF. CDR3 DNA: TGCAGCACCAGGACAGGGTACAATCAGCCCCAGCATTTT.

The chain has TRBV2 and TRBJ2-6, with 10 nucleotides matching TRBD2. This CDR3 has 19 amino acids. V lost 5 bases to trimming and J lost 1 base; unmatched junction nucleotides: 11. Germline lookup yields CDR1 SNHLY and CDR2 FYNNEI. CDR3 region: CASSFTRLAGTSGANVLTF. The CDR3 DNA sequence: TGTGCCAGCAGTTTTACTCGACTAGCGGGTACATCTGGGGCCAACGTCCTGACTTTC. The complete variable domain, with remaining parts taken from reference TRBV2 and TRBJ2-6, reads EPEVTQTPSHQVTQMGQEVILRCVPISNHLYFYWYRQILGQKVEFLVSFYNNEISEKSEIFDDQFSVERPDGSNFTLKIRSTKLEDSAMYFCASSFTRLAGTSGANVLTFGAGSRLTVL.

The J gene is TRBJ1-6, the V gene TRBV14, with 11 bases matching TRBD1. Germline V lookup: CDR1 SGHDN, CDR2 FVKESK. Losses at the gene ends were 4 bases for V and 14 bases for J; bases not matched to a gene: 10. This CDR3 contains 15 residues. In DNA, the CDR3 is TGTGCCAGCAGCCTACTGGGACAGGGGGTGTTGGCCCTCCACTTT. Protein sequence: CASSLLGQGVLALHF.

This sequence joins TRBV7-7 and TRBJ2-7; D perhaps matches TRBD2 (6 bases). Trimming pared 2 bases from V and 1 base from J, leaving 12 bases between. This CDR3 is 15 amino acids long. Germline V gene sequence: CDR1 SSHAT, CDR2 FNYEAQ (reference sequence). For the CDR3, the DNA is TGTGCCAGCAGCTTACGTTACGGGACTTCCTACGAGCAGTACTTC. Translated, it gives CASSLRYGTSYEQYF. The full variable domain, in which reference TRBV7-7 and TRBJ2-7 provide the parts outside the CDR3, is GAGVSQSPRYKVTKRGQDVTLRCDPISSHATLYWYQQALGQGPEFLTYFNYEAQPDKSGLPSDRFSAERPEGSISTLTIQRTEQRDSAMYRCASSLRYGTSYEQYFGPGTRLTVT.

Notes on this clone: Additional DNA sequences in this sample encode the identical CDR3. CDR3 loop: CASSLRLAGGETQYF. The DNA for the CDR3 is TGTGCCAGCAGCTTGAGGCTAGCGGGGGGAGAGACCCAGTACTTC. The chain combines TRBV5-4 with TRBJ2-5; TRBD2 matches at 11 bases. The CDR3 loop spans 15 amino acids. Trimming at V came to 1 base and at J to 4 bases, leaving 3 bases not matched to a gene. The germline gives CDR1 SGHNT, CDR2 YYREEE (reference sequence).

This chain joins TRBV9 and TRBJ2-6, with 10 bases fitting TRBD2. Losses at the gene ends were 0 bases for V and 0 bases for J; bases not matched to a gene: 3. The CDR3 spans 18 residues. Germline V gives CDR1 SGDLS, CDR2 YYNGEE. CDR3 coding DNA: TGTGCCAGCAGCGTAGTGCCTAGCGGGGGCTCTGGGGCCAACGTCCTGACTTTC. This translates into CASSVVPSGGSGANVLTF.

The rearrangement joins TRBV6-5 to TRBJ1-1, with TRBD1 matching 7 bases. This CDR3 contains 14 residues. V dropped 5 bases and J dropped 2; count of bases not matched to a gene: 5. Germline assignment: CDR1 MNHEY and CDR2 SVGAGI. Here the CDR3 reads CASSNYRGNTEAFF. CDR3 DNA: TGTGCCAGCAGTAACTACAGGGGAAACACTGAAGCTTTCTTT.

The CDR3 protein is CAWRAGTGGLIGGELFF. CDR3 bases: TGTGCCTGGAGAGCCGGGACAGGGGGGCTTATCGGCGGGGAGCTGTTTTTT. The rearrangement joins TRBV30 to TRBJ2-2; 11 bases line up with TRBD1. The length of the CDR3 is 17 residues. The J segment lost 7 bases and the V segment lost 3 bases, leaving 13 bases of the junction unmatched. CDR1 is GTSNPN, CDR2 SVGIG, per germline (reference sequence).

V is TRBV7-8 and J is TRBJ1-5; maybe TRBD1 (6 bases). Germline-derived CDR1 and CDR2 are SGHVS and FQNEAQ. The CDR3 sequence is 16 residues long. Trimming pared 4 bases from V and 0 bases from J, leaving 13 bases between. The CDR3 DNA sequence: TGTGCCAGCAGCTCGTTGGACAGCTATAGCAATCAGCCCCAGCATTTT. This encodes CASSSLDSYSNQPQHF.

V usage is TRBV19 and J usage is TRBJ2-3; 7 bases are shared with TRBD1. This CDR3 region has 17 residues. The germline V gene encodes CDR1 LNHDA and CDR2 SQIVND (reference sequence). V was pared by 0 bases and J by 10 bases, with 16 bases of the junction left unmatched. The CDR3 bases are TGTGCCAGTAGTATAGATCTGAAACAGGGGTTTAAGACTTCGCAGTATTTT. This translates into CASSIDLKQGFKTSQYF.

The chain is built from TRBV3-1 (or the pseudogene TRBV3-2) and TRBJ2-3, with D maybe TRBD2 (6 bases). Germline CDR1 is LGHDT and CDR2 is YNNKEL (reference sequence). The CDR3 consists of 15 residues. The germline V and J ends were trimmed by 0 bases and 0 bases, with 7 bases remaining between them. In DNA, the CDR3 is TGTGCCAGCAGCCAAGAGGGGGGTAGCACAGATACGCAGTATTTT. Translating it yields CASSQEGGSTDTQYF.

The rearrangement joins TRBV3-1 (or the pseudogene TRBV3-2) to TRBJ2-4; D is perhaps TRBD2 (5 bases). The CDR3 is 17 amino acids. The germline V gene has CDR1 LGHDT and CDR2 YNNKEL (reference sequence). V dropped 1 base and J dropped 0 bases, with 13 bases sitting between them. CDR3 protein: CASSQVASGIAKNIQYF. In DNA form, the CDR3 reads TGTGCCAGCAGCCAAGTTGCGTCGGGAATAGCCAAAAACATTCAGTACTTC.